Shown below are 6 T cell receptor beta chains from a single sample sequenced in a study of response to subunit inactivated influenza vaccine. TCRdb reprocessed the RT-PCR reads with MiXCR, giving one entry per CDR3 protein. This sample has some 520,000 distinct CDR3 sequences, with approximately 16% found just once. This material consisted of CD4+ T cells sorted from PBMCs, taken 23 to 25 months after vaccination. The receptors come from a man between 50 and 70 years old who received an inactivated influenza vaccine.

This clonotype showed up just a few times. This chain joins TRBV29-1 and TRBJ1-2; tentative D call: TRBD1 (6 bases). Looked up from germline, CDR1 is SQVTM and CDR2 is ANQGSEA. CDR3 length: 11 residues. Trimming stripped 7 bases from V and 7 bases from J, with 13 bases between. The DNA of the CDR3 is TGCAGCGGTCTGGCAGGGGCTGGCTACACCTTC. This encodes CSGLAGAGYTF.

The V call is TRBV7-2, the J call TRBJ2-3, with TRBD2 matching 7 bases. Germline lookup yields CDR1 SGHTA and CDR2 FQGNSA. J lost 2 bases, V lost 2 bases, and 10 bases had no gene match. This CDR3 has 17 amino acids. CDR3 in DNA: TGTGCCAGCAGCTTATTAGGGCTAGCGGTACTCACAGATACGCAGTATTTT. Translated, it gives CASSLLGLAVLTDTQYF.

This clonotype occurred once. V and J are TRBV2 and TRBJ2-2; maybe TRBD2 (6 bases). The germline gives CDR1 SNHLY, CDR2 FYNNEI. There are 12 residues in the CDR3. Trimming removed 4 bases at V and 7 bases at J, with 7 bases between. CDR3 DNA sequence: TGTGCCAGCAGTGTCGGGAGCGGGGAGCTGTTTTTT. This gives the protein CASSVGSGELFF.

This clonotype was seen a handful of times. The chain couples TRBV4-1 to TRBJ2-7; 11 bases fit TRBD2. Germline V gives CDR1 MGHRA, CDR2 YSYEKL. This CDR3 comprises 16 residues. V shed 0 bases and J 2 bases; nucleotides not matched to a gene: 3. CDR3 protein: CASSQDGSGGAYEQYF. In DNA form, the CDR3 reads TGCGCCAGCAGCCAAGACGGTAGCGGGGGGGCCTACGAGCAGTACTTC.

V and J are TRBV9 and TRBJ2-3, with D possibly being TRBD2 (6 bases). V was trimmed by 2 bases and J by 3 bases, leaving 10 bases between them. Germline CDR1 is SGDLS and CDR2 is YYNGEE. This CDR3 contains 14 residues. CDR3 in amino acids: CASSVGSRTDTQYF. Here the CDR3 DNA reads TGTGCCAGCAGCGTCGGGAGCCGGACAGATACGCAGTATTTT.

This clonotype has only a few counts. V is TRBV20-1 and J is TRBJ1-6; weak D call: TRBD1 (5 bases). Germline assignment: CDR1 DFQATT and CDR2 SNEGSKA (reference sequence). The V gene lost 1 base and the J gene lost 5 bases, with 9 bases spanning the gap. The CDR3 loop spans 14 amino acids. In DNA form, the CDR3 reads TGCAGTGCTAGAGTGGGGACCCATAATTCACCCCTCCACTTT. Its protein product is CSARVGTHNSPLHF.